There are many counts of the clone carrying this T cell receptor (beta chain). This CDR3 has 14 amino acids. V dropped 0 bases and J dropped 8 bases, with 14 bases sitting between them. CDR1 and CDR2 (germline): SGHRS, YFSETQ. This sample was included in a study of Graves' ophthalmopathy and Graves' hyperthyroidism. Study summary: Blood was drawn at initial diagnosis, before any treatment.

Those donors who had ophthalmopathy presented with moderate-to-severe activity, a CAS of ≥3, a NOSPECS of ≥4 and a duration under 3 months. The TCR beta CDR3 regions underwent amplification from RNA transcripts. HTBI primers served in a first-round RT-PCR, which a second-round multiplex PCR followed. TCRdb reprocessed the multiplex PCR reads via MiXCR and lists one record per CDR3 protein. The sample holds a few hundred thousand distinct CDR3 sequences; about 18% are singletons and the top ten take around 1.5%. The chain joins TRBV5-1 to TRBJ1-2, with D uncertain. The sequence came from a woman aged 18-29 years with Graves' ophthalmopathy. Specimen: peripheral blood. DNA for the CDR3: TGCGCCAGCAGCTTGGACATTTTCGGACTAGGCTACACCTTC. It codes for CASSLDIFGLGYTF.